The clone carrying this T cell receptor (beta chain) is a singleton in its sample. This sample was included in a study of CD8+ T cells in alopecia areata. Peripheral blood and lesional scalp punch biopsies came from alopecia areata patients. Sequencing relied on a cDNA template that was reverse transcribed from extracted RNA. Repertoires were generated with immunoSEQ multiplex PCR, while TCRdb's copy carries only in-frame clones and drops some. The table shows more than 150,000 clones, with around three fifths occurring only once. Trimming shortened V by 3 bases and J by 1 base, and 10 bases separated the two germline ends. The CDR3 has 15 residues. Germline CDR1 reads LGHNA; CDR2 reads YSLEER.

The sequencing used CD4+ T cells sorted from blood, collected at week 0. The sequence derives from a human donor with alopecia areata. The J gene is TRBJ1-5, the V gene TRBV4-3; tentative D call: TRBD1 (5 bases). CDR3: CASSQGGTSNQPQHF. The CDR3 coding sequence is TGCGCCAGCAGCCAGGGAGGGACCAGCAATCAGCCCCAGCATTTT.